This T cell receptor beta chain was found in a study of shared clonotypes between healthy human individuals. V lost 4 bases and J 0 bases, leaving 16 bases between the germline ends. This CDR3 region has 17 residues. Germline loops: CDR1 LNHDA, CDR2 SQIVND (reference sequence). The repertoire was sequenced with immunoSEQ multiplex PCR; TCRdb's copy has only in-frame clones and lacks some. The data show 1,500,000 or so clones, roughly 96% seen once. The sequence derives from a man between 25 and 39 years old in good health. The chain recombines TRBV19 with TRBJ1-5; possibly TRBD1 for D (6 bases). The specimen sequenced was naive CD4+ T cells sorted from blood. As for subset: CD45RA+ positively selected. The CDR3 region is CASSTLQRQVSNQPQHF. The CDR3 coding sequence is TGTGCCAGTAGTACGCTACAGAGACAGGTTAGCAATCAGCCCCAGCATTTT.